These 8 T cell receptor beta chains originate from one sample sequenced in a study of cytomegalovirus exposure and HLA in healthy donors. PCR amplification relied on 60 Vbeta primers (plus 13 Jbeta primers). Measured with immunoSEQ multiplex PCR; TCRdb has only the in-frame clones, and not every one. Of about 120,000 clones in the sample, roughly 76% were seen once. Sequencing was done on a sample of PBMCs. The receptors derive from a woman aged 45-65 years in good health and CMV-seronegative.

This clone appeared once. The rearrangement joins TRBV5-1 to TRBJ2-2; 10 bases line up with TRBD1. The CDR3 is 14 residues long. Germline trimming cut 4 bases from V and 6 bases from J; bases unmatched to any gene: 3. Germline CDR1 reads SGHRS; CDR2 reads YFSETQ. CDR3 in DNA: TGCGCCAGCAGCCGACAGGGGGCGGCCGGGGAGCTGTTTTTT. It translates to CASSRQGAAGELFF.

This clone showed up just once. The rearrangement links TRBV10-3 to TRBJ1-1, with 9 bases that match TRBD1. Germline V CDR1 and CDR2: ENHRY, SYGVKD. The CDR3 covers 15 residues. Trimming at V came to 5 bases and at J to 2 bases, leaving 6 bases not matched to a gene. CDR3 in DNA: TGTGCCATCAGTCGCGGACAGGGGAAAAACACTGAAGCTTTCTTT. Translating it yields CAISRGQGKNTEAFF.

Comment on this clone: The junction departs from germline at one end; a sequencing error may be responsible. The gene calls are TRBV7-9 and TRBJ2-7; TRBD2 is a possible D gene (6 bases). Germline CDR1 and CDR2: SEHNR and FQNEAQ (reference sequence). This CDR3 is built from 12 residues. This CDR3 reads CSSSQGLYEQYF. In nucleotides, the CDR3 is TGTTCCAGCAGCCAGGGACTCTACGAGCAGTACTTC. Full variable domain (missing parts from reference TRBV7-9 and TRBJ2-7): DTGVSQNPRHKITKRGQNVTFRCDPISEHNRLYWYRQTLGQGPEFLTYFQNEAQLEKSRLLSDRFSAERPKGSFSTLEIQRTEQGDSAMYLCSSSQGLYEQYFGPGTRLTVT.

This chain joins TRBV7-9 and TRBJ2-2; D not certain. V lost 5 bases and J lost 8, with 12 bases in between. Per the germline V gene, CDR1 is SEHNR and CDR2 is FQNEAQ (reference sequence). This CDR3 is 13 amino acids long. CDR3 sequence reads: CASSLPPPGELFF. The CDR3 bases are TGTGCCAGCAGCCTCCCCCCTCCTGGGGAGCTGTTTTTT.

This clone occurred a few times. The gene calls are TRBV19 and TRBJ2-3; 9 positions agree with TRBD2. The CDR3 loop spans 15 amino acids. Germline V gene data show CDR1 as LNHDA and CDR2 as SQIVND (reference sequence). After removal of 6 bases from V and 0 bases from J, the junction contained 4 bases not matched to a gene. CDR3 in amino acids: CASSPTSGSTDTQYF. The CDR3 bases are TGTGCCAGTAGCCCGACTAGCGGAAGCACAGATACGCAGTATTTT.

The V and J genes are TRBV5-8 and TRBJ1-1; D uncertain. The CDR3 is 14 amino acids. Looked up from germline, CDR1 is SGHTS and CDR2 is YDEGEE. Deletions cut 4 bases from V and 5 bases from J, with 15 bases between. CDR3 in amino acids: CASSPGDLATEAFF. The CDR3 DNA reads TGTGCCAGCAGCCCCGGGGATCTGGCGACTGAAGCTTTCTTT.

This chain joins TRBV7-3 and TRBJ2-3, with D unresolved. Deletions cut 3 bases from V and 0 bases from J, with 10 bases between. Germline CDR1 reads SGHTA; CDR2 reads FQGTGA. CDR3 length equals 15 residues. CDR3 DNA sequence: TGTGCCAGCAGCTTCGGTTACCGTAGCACAGATACGCAGTATTTT. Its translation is CASSFGYRSTDTQYF.

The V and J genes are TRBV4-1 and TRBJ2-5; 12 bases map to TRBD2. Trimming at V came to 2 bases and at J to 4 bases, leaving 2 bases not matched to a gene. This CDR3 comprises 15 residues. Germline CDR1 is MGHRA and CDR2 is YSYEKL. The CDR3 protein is CASSQLGLAGETQYF. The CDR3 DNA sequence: TGCGCCAGCAGCCAACTGGGACTAGCGGGAGAGACCCAGTACTTC.